This T cell receptor beta chain was captured in a study of read filtering for tumor transcriptome and immune sequencing. Trimming cost V 5 bases and J 6 bases; bases outside gene matches: 10. CDR1 and CDR2 (germline): SGHNT, YYREEE (reference sequence). The CDR3 loop spans 16 amino acids. From roughly 390 ng of RNA, a library with molecular barcoded alpha/delta and beta/gamma adaptors was made. From the reads, TCRdb called clonotypes with MiXCR, one entry per CDR3 protein. This table holds about 50,000 distinct CDR3 sequences, less than 20% found once. This clonotype was seen only a few times. The sequencing sample was made of a population of CD138-negative cells sorted from bone marrow. This clonotype was obtained from a donor at least 40 years old with multiple myeloma. This chain links TRBV5-4 with TRBJ2-3, with 12 bases fitting TRBD2. DNA for the CDR3: TGTGCCAGCAGGGACCCTAGCGGGAGGGGAGCTGATACGCAGTATTTT. This gives the protein CASRDPSGRGADTQYF.